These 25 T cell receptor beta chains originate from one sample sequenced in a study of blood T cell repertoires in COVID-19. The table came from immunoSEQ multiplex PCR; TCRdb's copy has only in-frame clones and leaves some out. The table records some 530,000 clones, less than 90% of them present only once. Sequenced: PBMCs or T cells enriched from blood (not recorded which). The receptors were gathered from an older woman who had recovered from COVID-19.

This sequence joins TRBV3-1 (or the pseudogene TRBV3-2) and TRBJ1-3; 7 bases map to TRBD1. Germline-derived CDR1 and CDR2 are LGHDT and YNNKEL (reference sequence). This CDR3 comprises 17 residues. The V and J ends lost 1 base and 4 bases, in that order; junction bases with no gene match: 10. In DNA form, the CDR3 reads TGTGCCAGCAGCCAAGGCATGGGACAGCTGAGAGGAAACACCATATATTTT. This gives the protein CASSQGMGQLRGNTIYF.

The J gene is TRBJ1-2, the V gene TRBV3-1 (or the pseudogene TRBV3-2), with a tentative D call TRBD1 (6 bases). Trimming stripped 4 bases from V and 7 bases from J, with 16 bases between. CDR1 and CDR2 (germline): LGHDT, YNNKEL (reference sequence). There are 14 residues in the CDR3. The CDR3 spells CASSPMPGVSGYTF. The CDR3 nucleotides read TGTGCCAGCAGCCCCATGCCAGGGGTCTCTGGCTACACCTTC.

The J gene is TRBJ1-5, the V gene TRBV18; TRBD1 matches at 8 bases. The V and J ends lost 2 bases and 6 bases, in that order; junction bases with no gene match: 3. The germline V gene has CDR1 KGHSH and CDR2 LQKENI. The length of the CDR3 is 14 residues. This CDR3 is CASSPDRGAQPQHF. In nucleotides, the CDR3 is TGTGCCAGCTCACCAGACAGGGGAGCTCAGCCCCAGCATTTT.

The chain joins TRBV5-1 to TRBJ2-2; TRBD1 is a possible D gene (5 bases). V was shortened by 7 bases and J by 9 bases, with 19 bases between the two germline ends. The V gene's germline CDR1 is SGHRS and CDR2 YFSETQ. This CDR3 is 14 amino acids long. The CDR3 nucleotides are TGCGCCAGCGGAACGAATGGGGCCGGACGGGAGCTGTTTTTT. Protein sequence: CASGTNGAGRELFF.

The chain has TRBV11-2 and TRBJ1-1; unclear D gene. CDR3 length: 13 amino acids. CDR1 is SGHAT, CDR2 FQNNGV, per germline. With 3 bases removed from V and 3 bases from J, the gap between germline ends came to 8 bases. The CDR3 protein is CASSLSTYTEAFF. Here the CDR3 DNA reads TGTGCCAGCAGCTTGAGTACCTACACTGAAGCTTTCTTT.

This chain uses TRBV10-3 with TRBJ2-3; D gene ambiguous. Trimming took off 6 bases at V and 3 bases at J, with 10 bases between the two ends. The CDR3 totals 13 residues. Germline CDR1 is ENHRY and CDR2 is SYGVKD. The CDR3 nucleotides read TGTGCCATCAGCGTTCCTTCGACAGATACGCAGTATTTT. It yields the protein CAISVPSTDTQYF.

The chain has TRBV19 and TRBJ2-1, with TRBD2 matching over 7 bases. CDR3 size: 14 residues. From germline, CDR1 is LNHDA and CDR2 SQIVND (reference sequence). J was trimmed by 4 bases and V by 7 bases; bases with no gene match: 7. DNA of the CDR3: TGTGCCAGTAACATGGGGGGGGTTTACAATGAGCAGTTCTTC. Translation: CASNMGGVYNEQFF.

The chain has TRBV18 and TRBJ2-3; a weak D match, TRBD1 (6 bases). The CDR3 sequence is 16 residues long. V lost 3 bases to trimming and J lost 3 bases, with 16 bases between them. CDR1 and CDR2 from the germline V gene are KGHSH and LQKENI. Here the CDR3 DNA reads TGTGCCAGCTCACCGGGGGCGCGCACTAAGACAGATACGCAGTATTTT. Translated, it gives CASSPGARTKTDTQYF. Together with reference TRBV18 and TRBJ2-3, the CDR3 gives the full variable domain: NAGVMQNPRHLVRRRGQEARLRCSPMKGHSHVYWYRQLPEEGLKFMVYLQKENIIDESGMPKERFSAEFPKEGPSILRIQQVVRGDSAAYFCASSPGARTKTDTQYFGPGTRLTVL.

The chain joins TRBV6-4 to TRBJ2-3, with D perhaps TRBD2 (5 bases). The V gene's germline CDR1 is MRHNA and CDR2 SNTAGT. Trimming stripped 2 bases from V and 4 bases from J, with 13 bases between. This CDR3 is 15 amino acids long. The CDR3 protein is CASSDGVLGADTQYF. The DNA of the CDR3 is TGTGCCAGCAGTGACGGCGTTCTCGGGGCAGATACGCAGTATTTT.

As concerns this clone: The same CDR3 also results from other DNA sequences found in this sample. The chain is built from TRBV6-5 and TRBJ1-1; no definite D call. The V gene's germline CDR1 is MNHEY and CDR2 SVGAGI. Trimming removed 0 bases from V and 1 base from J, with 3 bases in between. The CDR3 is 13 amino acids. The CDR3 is CASSYSRNTEAFF. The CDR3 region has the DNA TGTGCCAGCAGTTACTCGCGGAACACTGAAGCTTTCTTT.

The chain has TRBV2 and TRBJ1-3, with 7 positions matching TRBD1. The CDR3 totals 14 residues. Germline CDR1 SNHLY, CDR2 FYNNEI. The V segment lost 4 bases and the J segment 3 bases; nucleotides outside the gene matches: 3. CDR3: CASSAQGLGNTIYF. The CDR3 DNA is TGTGCCAGCAGTGCACAGGGGCTTGGAAACACCATATATTTT. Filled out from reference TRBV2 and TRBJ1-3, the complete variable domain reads EPEVTQTPSHQVTQMGQEVILRCVPISNHLYFYWYRQILGQKVEFLVSFYNNEISEKSEIFDDQFSVERPDGSNFTLKIRSTKLEDSAMYFCASSAQGLGNTIYFGEGSWLTVV.

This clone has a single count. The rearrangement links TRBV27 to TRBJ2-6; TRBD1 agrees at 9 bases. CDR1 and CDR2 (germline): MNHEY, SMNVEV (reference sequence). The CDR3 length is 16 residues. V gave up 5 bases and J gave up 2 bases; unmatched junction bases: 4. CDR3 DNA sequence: TGTGCCAGCAGTCGGACAGGGGTTGCTGGGGCCAACGTCCTGACTTTC. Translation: CASSRTGVAGANVLTF.

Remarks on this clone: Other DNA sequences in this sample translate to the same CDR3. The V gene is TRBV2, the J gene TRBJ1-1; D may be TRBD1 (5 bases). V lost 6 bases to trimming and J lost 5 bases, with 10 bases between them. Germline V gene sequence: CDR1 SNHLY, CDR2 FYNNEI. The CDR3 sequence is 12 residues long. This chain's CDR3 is CASRQGGTEAFF. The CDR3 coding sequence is TGTGCCAGCAGGCAGGGAGGTACTGAAGCTTTCTTT.

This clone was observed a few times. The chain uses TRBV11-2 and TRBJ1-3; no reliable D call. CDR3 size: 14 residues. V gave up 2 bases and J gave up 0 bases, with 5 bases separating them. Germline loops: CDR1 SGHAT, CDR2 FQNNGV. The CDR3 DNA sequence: TGTGCCAGCAGCTTATCCCTCTCTGGAAACACCATATATTTT. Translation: CASSLSLSGNTIYF.

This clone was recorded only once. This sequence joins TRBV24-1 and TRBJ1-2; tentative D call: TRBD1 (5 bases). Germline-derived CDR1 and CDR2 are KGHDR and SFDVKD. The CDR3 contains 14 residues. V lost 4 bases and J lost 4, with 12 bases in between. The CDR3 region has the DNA TGTGCCACCAGTGAAGCGGGACGCAGCTATGGCTACACCTTC. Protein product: CATSEAGRSYGYTF.

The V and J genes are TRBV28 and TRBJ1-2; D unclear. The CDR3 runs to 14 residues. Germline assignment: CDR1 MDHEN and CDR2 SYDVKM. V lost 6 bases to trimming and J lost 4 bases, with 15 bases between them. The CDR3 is CASRSLIRGYGYTF. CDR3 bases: TGTGCCAGCAGGTCGTTAATCCGGGGCTATGGCTACACCTTC.

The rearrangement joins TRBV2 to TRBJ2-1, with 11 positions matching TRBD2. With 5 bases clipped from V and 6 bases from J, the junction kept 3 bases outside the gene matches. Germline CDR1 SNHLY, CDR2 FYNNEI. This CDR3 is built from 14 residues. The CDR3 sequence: CASSLGTSGNEQFF. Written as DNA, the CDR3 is TGTGCCAGCAGTCTGGGGACTAGCGGCAATGAGCAGTTCTTC.

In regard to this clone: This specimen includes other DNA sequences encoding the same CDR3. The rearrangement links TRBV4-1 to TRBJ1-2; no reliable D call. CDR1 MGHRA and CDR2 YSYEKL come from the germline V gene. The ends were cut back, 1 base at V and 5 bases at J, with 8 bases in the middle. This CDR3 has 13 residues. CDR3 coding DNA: TGCGCCAGCAGCCAAGTCGGCGGATATGGCTACACCTTC. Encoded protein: CASSQVGGYGYTF.

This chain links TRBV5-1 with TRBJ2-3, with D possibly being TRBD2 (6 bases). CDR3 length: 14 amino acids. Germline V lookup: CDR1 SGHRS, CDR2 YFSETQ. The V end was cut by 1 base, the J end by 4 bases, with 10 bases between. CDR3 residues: CASSLSREADTQYF. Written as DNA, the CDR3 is TGCGCCAGCAGCTTGTCCAGGGAGGCAGATACGCAGTATTTT.

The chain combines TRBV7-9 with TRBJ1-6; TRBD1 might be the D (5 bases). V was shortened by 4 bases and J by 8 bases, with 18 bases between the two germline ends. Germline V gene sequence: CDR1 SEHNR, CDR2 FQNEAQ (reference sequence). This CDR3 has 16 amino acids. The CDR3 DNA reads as TGTGCCAGCAGCTCATCGAAGGACAACTTGGATTCACCCCTCCACTTT. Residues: CASSSSKDNLDSPLHF.

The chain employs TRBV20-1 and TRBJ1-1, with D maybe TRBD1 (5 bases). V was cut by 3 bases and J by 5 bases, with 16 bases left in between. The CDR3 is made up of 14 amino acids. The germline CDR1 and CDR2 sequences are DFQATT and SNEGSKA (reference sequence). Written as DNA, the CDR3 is TGCAGTGCTAGTCGGGGGGAACTCGGGACTGAAGCTTTCTTT. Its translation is CSASRGELGTEAFF.

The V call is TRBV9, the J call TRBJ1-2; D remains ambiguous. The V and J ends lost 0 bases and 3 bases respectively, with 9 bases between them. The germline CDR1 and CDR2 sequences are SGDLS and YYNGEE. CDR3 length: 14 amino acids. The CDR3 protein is CASSVDTTYYGYTF. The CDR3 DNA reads TGTGCCAGCAGCGTAGACACTACTTACTATGGCTACACCTTC.

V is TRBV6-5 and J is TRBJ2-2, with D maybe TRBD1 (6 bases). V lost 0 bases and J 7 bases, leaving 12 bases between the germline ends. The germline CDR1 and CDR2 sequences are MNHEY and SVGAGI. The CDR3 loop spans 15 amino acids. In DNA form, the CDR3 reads TGTGCCAGCAGTTACTCCCCAGGGGCCGGCGGGGAGCTGTTTTTT. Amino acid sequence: CASSYSPGAGGELFF.

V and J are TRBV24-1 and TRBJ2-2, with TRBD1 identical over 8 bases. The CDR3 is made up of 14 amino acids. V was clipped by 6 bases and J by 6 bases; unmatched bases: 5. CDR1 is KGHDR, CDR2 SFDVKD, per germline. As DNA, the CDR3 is TGTGCCACCAGTTCCGGACAGGGCGCCGGGGAGCTGTTTTTT. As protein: CATSSGQGAGELFF.

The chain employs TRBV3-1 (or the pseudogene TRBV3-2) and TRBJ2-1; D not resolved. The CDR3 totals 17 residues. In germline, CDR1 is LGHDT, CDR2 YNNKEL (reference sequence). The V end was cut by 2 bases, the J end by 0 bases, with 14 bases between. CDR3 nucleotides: TGTGCCAGCAGCCAACTTTCGCGTACCTCCTCCTACAATGAGCAGTTCTTC. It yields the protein CASSQLSRTSSYNEQFF.